The clone carrying this TCR beta chain is medium-sized (0.01 to 0.1%). Its antigen is unidentified. This entry is derived from a study of CD8+CD57+ T cells in acquired aplastic anemia. General study results and limits: CD8+ Simpson's diversity showed no significant patient-control difference.

TCR beta VDJ and CDR3 were profiled, and genomic DNA was the template. TCRdb re-analysed the reads in MiXCR, keeping a single row per CDR3 protein. The table shows 35,000 to 45,000 distinct CDR3 sequences, with about 70% occurring only once. CDR3 length: 15 amino acids. V lost 1 base to trimming and J lost 3 bases, with 11 bases between them. Per germline, CDR1 LNHDA and CDR2 SQIVND (reference sequence). The chain has TRBV19 and TRBJ2-3, with D possibly being TRBD1 (6 bases). The origin of this receptor is a human donor in good health, serving as a control. The sequenced material came from sorted CD4+, CD8+, or CD8+CD57+ T cells (not recorded which) from PBMCs. The CDR3 DNA reads TGTGCCAGTAGTATAGCTGTTACAGGGACAGATACGCAGTATTTT. The encoded protein is CASSIAVTGTDTQYF.